A selection of T cell receptor beta chains follows, all from one sample in a study of T cells in tumors after PD-1 blockade. Clones were sequenced by immunoSEQ multiplex PCR, and TCRdb holds only the in-frame ones, with some missing. The repertoire holds 13,000 to 15,000 clones, around four fifths seen once, with approximately 25% in the top ten. The sample in question was PBMCs, obtained after anti-PD-1 treatment. The receptors were gathered from a human donor with basal cell carcinoma. Both conserved end residues are part of each CDR3. A D gene is named only where the DNA matches it firmly. The size entry is marked missing in some rows and otherwise reads once, few, many or a size class.

abundance,j_gene,d_gene,v_gene,CDR3aa,CDR3nt
few,TRBJ1-5,NA,TRBV5-1,CASCLRDPPGGQPQHF,TGCGCCAGCTGTCTCAGGGACCCTCCAGGCGGCCAGCCCCAGCATTTT
few,TRBJ1-6,NA,TRBV7-2,CASSLGASQNNSPLHF,TGTGCCAGCAGCTTAGGGGCTTCCCAAAATAATTCACCCCTCCACTTT
NA,TRBJ2-5,TRBD2,TRBV2,CASSPAGGPEETQYF,TGTGCCAGCAGTCCAGCGGGAGGGCCCGAGGAGACCCAGTACTTC
few,TRBJ1-5,NA,TRBV7-9,CASRMGQGGQPQHF,TGTGCCAGCAGAATGGGACAAGGAGGTCAGCCCCAGCATTTT
NA,TRBJ1-4,NA,TRBV9,CASSGGGRKEKLFF,TGTGCCAGCAGCGGGGGCGGCCGAAAGGAAAAACTGTTTTTT
NA,TRBJ1-2,NA,TRBV28,CASHSPSRGGYGYTF,TGTGCCAGCCACTCTCCTTCCAGAGGGGGCTATGGCTACACCTTC
NA,TRBJ2-5,TRBD1,TRBV28,CASRGRGQETQYF,TGTGCCAGCAGGGGCAGGGGGCAAGAGACCCAGTACTTC
once,TRBJ1-2,NA,TRBV27,CASSYGGSYGYTF,TGTGCCAGCAGTTATGGGGGTTCCTATGGCTACACCTTC
NA,TRBJ2-2,TRBD2,TRBV7-7,CASSLGLAGAGELFF,TGTGCTAGCAGTTTAGGACTAGCGGGAGCCGGGGAGCTGTTTTTT
NA,TRBJ2-2,TRBD1,TRBV10-3,CAIRRQGLRNTGELFF,TGTGCCATCAGGCGACAGGGCCTCAGGAACACCGGGGAGCTGTTTTTT
NA,TRBJ1-6,NA,TRBV6-2/TRBV6-3,CASSYPASSYNSPLHF,TGTGCCAGCAGTTACCCTGCTAGCTCCTATAATTCACCCCTCCACTTT
NA,TRBJ2-3,NA,TRBV5-5,CASSLYGGTSTDTQYF,TGTGCCAGCAGCTTGTATGGAGGGACAAGCACAGATACGCAGTATTTT
NA,TRBJ2-3,TRBD1,TRBV24-1,CATSDLTGSPSGTQYF,TGTGCCACCAGTGATCTGACAGGGAGTCCTTCGGGTACGCAGTATTTT
NA,TRBJ2-1,TRBD2,TRBV2,CASSEVTGRSEQFF,TGTGCCAGCAGTGAGGTCACCGGGAGGAGTGAGCAGTTCTTC